Listed here are 30 T cell receptor beta chains from one sample, sequenced in a study of T cells in localized non-small cell lung cancer. This table comes from immunoSEQ multiplex PCR, and its TCRdb copy is limited to in-frame clones, with some not included. The sample lists some 11,000 clones; over 25% were seen once. This sample comprised lung tumor tissue, obtained before any cancer treatment. The receptors stem from a man aged 40 to 75 with stage I lung adenocarcinoma.

The rearrangement links TRBV30 to TRBJ2-7, with D perhaps TRBD1 (5 bases). This CDR3 contains 11 residues. Germline lookup yields CDR1 GTSNPN and CDR2 SVGIG (reference sequence). The V end was cut by 7 bases, the J end by 3 bases, with 10 bases between. This CDR3 reads CAYDSNYEQYF. The CDR3 DNA is TGTGCCTATGACAGCAACTACGAGCAGTACTTC. The full variable domain, in which reference TRBV30 and TRBJ2-7 provide the parts outside the CDR3, is SQTIHQWPATLVQPVGSPLSLECTVEGTSNPNLYWYRQAAGRGLQLLFYSVGIGQISSEVPQNLSASRPQDRQFILSSKKLLLSDSGFYLCAYDSNYEQYFGPGTRLTVT.

This clone has only a few counts. V gene TRBV9 combines with J gene TRBJ1-2; D is unresolved. Germline V gives CDR1 SGDLS, CDR2 YYNGEE. The CDR3 is made up of 14 amino acids. Trimming removed 0 bases from V and 7 bases from J, with 13 bases in between. In DNA, the CDR3 is TGTGCCAGCAGCGTAGATCGGGGAAGAAGTGGCTACACCTTC. Translation gives CASSVDRGRSGYTF.

This chain joins TRBV5-1 and TRBJ1-1; 8 nucleotides align to TRBD1. Trimming at V came to 2 bases and at J to 4 bases, leaving 4 bases not matched to a gene. The germline gives CDR1 SGHRS, CDR2 YFSETQ. This CDR3 spans 14 amino acids. CDR3 bases: TGCGCCAGCAGCTTCACGCAGGGGGCCACTGAAGCTTTCTTT. It encodes CASSFTQGATEAFF.

This chain links TRBV14 with TRBJ1-2; 7 nucleotides match TRBD1. Trimming took 4 bases from V and 7 from J; bases not matched to a gene: 12. CDR1 and CDR2 from the germline V gene are SGHDN and FVKESK. The CDR3 has 15 residues. The CDR3 coding sequence is TGTGCCAGCAGCCCCGTCCCCCAACAGGGGCCTGGCTACACCTTC. The encoded protein is CASSPVPQQGPGYTF. Supplemented by reference TRBV14 and TRBJ1-2, the full variable domain reads EAGVTQFPSHSVIEKGQTVTLRCDPISGHDNLYWYRRVMGKEIKFLLHFVKESKQDESGMPNNRFLAERTGGTYSTLKVQPAELEDSGVYFCASSPVPQQGPGYTFGSGTRLTVV.

This clone was counted between two and nine times. This sequence joins TRBV11-3 and TRBJ1-4; D perhaps matches TRBD1 (6 bases). The CDR3 totals 14 residues. V gave up 3 bases and J gave up 5 bases, with 10 bases separating them. Germline CDR1 and CDR2: SGHNT and YENEEA. The CDR3: CASSLDQGNEKLFF. CDR3 in DNA: TGTGCCAGCAGCTTGGACCAGGGGAATGAAAAACTGTTTTTT.

V and J are TRBV6-8 and TRBJ1-6, with D tentatively TRBD1 (5 bases). This CDR3 comprises 13 residues. Germline CDR1 MNHGY, CDR2 SAAAGT. V dropped 6 bases and J dropped 8 bases, with 11 bases sitting between them. DNA of the CDR3: TGTGCCAGCAGGTCAGTGGGGGATTCACCCCTCCACTTT. It is translated as CASRSVGDSPLHF.

The rearrangement links TRBV30 to TRBJ1-1; D ambiguous. This CDR3 has 14 amino acids. Trimming removed 0 bases from V and 5 bases from J, with 13 bases in between. Per the germline V gene, CDR1 is GTSNPN and CDR2 is SVGIG (reference sequence). CDR3 residues: CAWSVFPQRTEAFF. CDR3 coding DNA: TGTGCCTGGAGTGTATTCCCACAGAGGACTGAAGCTTTCTTT.

This clone was detected only a few times. The chain carries TRBV6-8 and TRBJ1-2; 7 nucleotides align to TRBD1. This CDR3 has 14 residues. The V gene end was trimmed by 6 bases and the J gene end by 7 bases; junction bases not matched to a gene: 11. Looked up from germline, CDR1 is MNHGY and CDR2 is SAAAGT. The CDR3 DNA is TGTGCCAGCAGGGACTTTCAAAACAGGGGTGGCTACACCTTC. It yields the protein CASRDFQNRGGYTF.

This clone occurred many times. The chain couples TRBV11-3 to TRBJ2-2; 8 positions match TRBD1. The CDR3 length is 15 residues. CDR1 is SGHNT, CDR2 YENEEA, per germline. The ends lost 5 bases at V and 4 bases at J; junction bases unmatched: 6. The CDR3 loop is CASSPGGPGTGELFF. CDR3 nucleotide sequence: TGTGCCAGCAGCCCAGGGGGCCCGGGCACCGGGGAGCTGTTTTTT.

V and J are TRBV5-1 and TRBJ2-4; 8 positions match TRBD1. The length of the CDR3 is 15 residues. Germline CDR1 is SGHRS and CDR2 is YFSETQ. The V gene end was trimmed by 2 bases and the J gene end by 9 bases; junction bases not matched to a gene: 10. Here the CDR3 DNA reads TGCGCCAGCAGCTTAAAGGACAGGGTAGTAAGCATTCAGTACTTC. It yields the protein CASSLKDRVVSIQYF. Filled out from reference TRBV5-1 and TRBJ2-4, the complete variable domain reads KAGVTQTPRYLIKTRGQQVTLSCSPISGHRSVSWYQQTPGQGLQFLFEYFSETQRNKGNFPGRFSGRQFSNSRSEMNVSTLELGDSALYLCASSLKDRVVSIQYFGAGTRLSVL.

The chain couples TRBV14 to TRBJ2-5; a possible D gene is TRBD2 (7 bases). Trimming stripped 1 base from V and 5 bases from J, with 14 bases between. Germline V gene lookup returns CDR1 SGHDN and CDR2 FVKESK. This CDR3 comprises 15 residues. CDR3 DNA sequence: TGTGCCAGCAGCCAAGTGCGGGGGCGCGGGGAGACCCAGTACTTC. Its protein product is CASSQVRGRGETQYF. Together with reference TRBV14 and TRBJ2-5, the CDR3 gives the full variable domain: EAGVTQFPSHSVIEKGQTVTLRCDPISGHDNLYWYRRVMGKEIKFLLHFVKESKQDESGMPNNRFLAERTGGTYSTLKVQPAELEDSGVYFCASSQVRGRGETQYFGPGTRLLVL.

The rearrangement joins TRBV5-1 to TRBJ1-5, with D uncertain. The CDR3 consists of 16 residues. Germline V gives CDR1 SGHRS, CDR2 YFSETQ. V was trimmed by 0 bases and J by 0 bases, leaving 10 bases between them. In nucleotides, the CDR3 is TGCGCCAGCAGCTTGGATCCCGGTTATAGCAATCAGCCCCAGCATTTT. Translating it yields CASSLDPGYSNQPQHF.

The rearrangement joins TRBV15 to TRBJ2-5, with D perhaps given as TRBD1 or TRBD2 (5 bases each). The V end lost 1 base, the J end lost 5 bases, and 17 bases lay between the germline ends. CDR1 and CDR2 from the germline V gene are LNHNV and YYDKDF (reference sequence). This CDR3 contains 16 residues. In DNA form, the CDR3 reads TGTGCCACCAGCAGAGGCCCGGGGACCGCCGGTGAGACCCAGTACTTC. Translated: CATSRGPGTAGETQYF.

This chain connects TRBV11-3 to TRBJ1-3, with TRBD1 as a possible D gene (6 bases). CDR3 size: 14 residues. CDR1 is SGHNT and CDR2 is YENEEA in the germline V gene. Between the trimmed V and J ends, which lost 6 bases and 2 bases, there was a span of 11 bases. Here the CDR3 reads CASSPTGTGNTIYF. CDR3 DNA: TGTGCCAGCAGTCCTACAGGGACTGGAAACACCATATATTTT.

This clone was found a few times. The rearrangement links TRBV30 to TRBJ1-6; D not resolved. Germline V gives CDR1 GTSNPN, CDR2 SVGIG (reference sequence). The germline V and J ends were trimmed by 0 bases and 6 bases, with 12 bases remaining between them. This CDR3 comprises 15 residues. CDR3 sequence reads: CAWSVLKGANSPLHF. In nucleotides, the CDR3 is TGTGCCTGGAGTGTACTTAAGGGTGCTAATTCACCCCTCCACTTT.

The rearrangement joins TRBV11-1 to TRBJ1-3, with D perhaps matching TRBD1 (5 bases). CDR1 SGHAT and CDR2 FQDESV come from the germline V gene (reference sequence). This CDR3 region has 15 residues. V was pared by 4 bases and J by 4 bases, with 14 bases between. The chain's CDR3 is CASSSTEVTGNTIYF. The CDR3 DNA is TGTGCCAGCAGCTCGACAGAGGTTACAGGAAACACCATATATTTT.

This clone was detected only a few times. The V gene is TRBV11-3, the J gene TRBJ2-4; TRBD1 agrees at 9 bases. The CDR3 is 14 residues long. V lost 5 bases to trimming and J lost 5 bases; unmatched junction nucleotides: 4. Germline CDR1 reads SGHNT; CDR2 reads YENEEA. The CDR3 nucleotides read TGTGCCAGCAGCCGCAGGACAGGGGAAAACATTCAGTACTTC. As protein: CASSRRTGENIQYF.

This clone is termed medium-sized (0.01 to 0.1%). This rearrangement joins TRBV25-1 to TRBJ1-1; D might be TRBD1 (5 bases). The CDR3 is 15 amino acids. V dropped 2 bases and J dropped 3 bases, with 13 bases sitting between them. Germline V gene data show CDR1 as MGHDK and CDR2 as SYGVNS. The DNA for the CDR3 is TGTGCCAGCAGTGAAAGGGCTGACAGATACACTGAAGCTTTCTTT. Protein product: CASSERADRYTEAFF.

The rearrangement links TRBV5-1 to TRBJ2-5; 9 bases map to TRBD1. J gave up 4 bases and V 4 bases, and 14 bases lay outside the gene matches. From germline, CDR1 is SGHRS and CDR2 YFSETQ. The CDR3 covers 17 residues. CDR3 region: CASSEGTRQGGRETQYF. CDR3 in DNA: TGCGCCAGCAGCGAAGGGACCAGACAGGGGGGTCGAGAGACCCAGTACTTC.

Only a few counts were recorded for this clone. J is TRBJ1-4 and V is TRBV7-6; 12 nucleotides match TRBD1. Germline V gene sequence: CDR1 SGHVS, CDR2 FNYEAQ. The CDR3 is made up of 17 amino acids. Unmatched junction bases numbered 12, after V lost 5 bases and J lost 8 bases. CDR3 coding DNA: TGTGCCAGCAGCCCAAACAGGGGGGACAGGGGGCGCGAAAAACTGTTTTTT. It is translated as CASSPNRGDRGREKLFF.

The chain combines TRBV9 with TRBJ2-1; D possibly matches TRBD1 or TRBD2 (5 bases each). Trimming cost V 4 bases and J 3 bases, with 17 bases left between them. Germline CDR1 is SGDLS and CDR2 is YYNGEE. CDR3 length: 16 residues. The CDR3 DNA reads as TGTGCCAGCAGCCCACCCGGGGCTCAGAGCTACAATGAGCAGTTCTTC. This sequence encodes CASSPPGAQSYNEQFF.

This clone has just a few counts. This chain links TRBV6-8 with TRBJ1-2; TRBD1 matches at 7 bases. The V segment lost 2 bases and the J segment 7 bases; nucleotides outside the gene matches: 4. The germline gives CDR1 MNHGY, CDR2 SAAAGT. The CDR3 loop spans 13 amino acids. In DNA, the CDR3 is TGTGCCAGCAGTTACGACAGGGCCGGTGGCTACACCTTC. Amino acids: CASSYDRAGGYTF.

V gene TRBV19 combines with J gene TRBJ1-3; D not resolved. CDR1 and CDR2 from the germline V gene are LNHDA and SQIVND (reference sequence). The CDR3 contains 13 residues. V gave up 7 bases and J gave up 0 bases, with 7 bases separating them. CDR3 sequence reads: CASISDSGNTIYF. CDR3 DNA sequence: TGTGCCAGTATCAGTGACTCTGGAAACACCATATATTTT. Full variable domain (remainder filled in from reference TRBV19 and TRBJ1-3): DGGITQSPKYLFRKEGQNVTLSCEQNLNHDAMYWYRQDPGQGLRLIYYSQIVNDFQKGDIAEGYSVSREKKESFPLTVTSAQKNPTAFYLCASISDSGNTIYFGEGSWLTVV.

This chain links TRBV18 with TRBJ1-1; TRBD1 might be the D (5 bases). Germline values: CDR1 KGHSH, CDR2 LQKENI. V lost 5 bases to trimming and J lost 4 bases, with 11 bases between them. CDR3 length: 13 amino acids. CDR3 protein: CASSSQGRTEAFF. CDR3 DNA: TGTGCCAGCTCATCCCAGGGCCGCACTGAAGCTTTCTTT. Filled out from reference TRBV18 and TRBJ1-1, the complete variable domain reads NAGVMQNPRHLVRRRGQEARLRCSPMKGHSHVYWYRQLPEEGLKFMVYLQKENIIDESGMPKERFSAEFPKEGPSILRIQQVVRGDSAAYFCASSSQGRTEAFFGQGTRLTVV.

V usage is TRBV19 and J usage is TRBJ2-3; 10 nucleotides align to TRBD2. J lost 1 base, V lost 2 bases, and 3 bases had no gene match. Germline V gene sequence: CDR1 LNHDA, CDR2 SQIVND (reference sequence). The CDR3 runs 16 residues. Written as DNA, the CDR3 is TGTGCCAGTAGTATAAGTCTAGCGGGGGGCACAGATACGCAGTATTTT. Encoded protein: CASSISLAGGTDTQYF.

The rearrangement joins TRBV19 to TRBJ2-6; D is ambiguous. CDR1 and CDR2 from the germline V gene are LNHDA and SQIVND (reference sequence). The CDR3 contains 14 residues. V gave up 3 bases and J gave up 4 bases, with 7 bases separating them. CDR3 sequence: CASSMGIGANVLTF. CDR3 DNA: TGTGCCAGTAGTATGGGTATCGGGGCCAACGTCCTGACTTTC. The full variable domain, with the rest looked up from reference TRBV19 and TRBJ2-6, is DGGITQSPKYLFRKEGQNVTLSCEQNLNHDAMYWYRQDPGQGLRLIYYSQIVNDFQKGDIAEGYSVSREKKESFPLTVTSAQKNPTAFYLCASSMGIGANVLTFGAGSRLTVL.

The chain links TRBV11-1 to TRBJ2-7; TRBD1 might be the D (6 bases). Germline CDR1 SGHAT, CDR2 FQDESV (reference sequence). The germline V and J ends were trimmed by 2 bases and 3 bases, with 14 bases remaining between them. The CDR3 covers 15 residues. CDR3 nucleotide sequence: TGTGCCAGCAGCTTATCTTGGGACACAAGCTACGAGCAGTACTTC. Translated: CASSLSWDTSYEQYF. Full variable domain (remainder filled in from reference TRBV11-1 and TRBJ2-7): EAEVAQSPRYKITEKSQAVAFWCDPISGHATLYWYRQILGQGPELLVQFQDESVVDDSQLPKDRFSAERLKGVDSTLKIQPAELGDSAMYLCASSLSWDTSYEQYFGPGTRLTVT.

This clone was counted only a few times. V is TRBV11-3 and J is TRBJ2-5, with TRBD1 as a possible D gene (6 bases). V was cut by 3 bases and J by 4 bases, with 18 bases left in between. The germline gives CDR1 SGHNT, CDR2 YENEEA. This CDR3 spans 16 amino acids. The CDR3, as DNA: TGTGCCAGCAGCTTGGATTTACAGGGAACGGGAGAGACCCAGTACTTC. Protein: CASSLDLQGTGETQYF.

The chain couples TRBV11-3 to TRBJ2-3; the D gene could be TRBD1 or TRBD2 (5 bases each). This CDR3 comprises 15 residues. The germline V and J ends were trimmed by 4 bases and 8 bases, with 19 bases remaining between them. CDR1 is SGHNT and CDR2 is YENEEA in the germline V gene. DNA for the CDR3: TGTGCCAGCAGCTCGAAGTTATACGGGACGGGTACGCAGTATTTT. It translates to CASSSKLYGTGTQYF.

This chain links TRBV18 with TRBJ2-2; D not certain. This CDR3 contains 14 residues. The V end lost 1 base, the J end lost 1 base, and 4 bases lay between the germline ends. Germline loops: CDR1 KGHSH, CDR2 LQKENI. The CDR3 protein is CASSPRRNTGELFF. CDR3 bases: TGTGCCAGCTCACCACGAAGGAACACCGGGGAGCTGTTTTTT.